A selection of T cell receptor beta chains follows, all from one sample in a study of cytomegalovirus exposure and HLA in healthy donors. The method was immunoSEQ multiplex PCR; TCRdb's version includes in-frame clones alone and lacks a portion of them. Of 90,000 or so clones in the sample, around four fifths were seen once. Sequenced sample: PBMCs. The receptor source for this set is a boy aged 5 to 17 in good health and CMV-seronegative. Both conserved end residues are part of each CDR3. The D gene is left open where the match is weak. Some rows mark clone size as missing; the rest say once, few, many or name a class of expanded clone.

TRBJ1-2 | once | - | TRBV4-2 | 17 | CASSQDPPDFRSYGYTF | TGTGCCAGCAGCCAAGATCCCCCGGACTTTAGGTCCTATGGCTACACCTTC
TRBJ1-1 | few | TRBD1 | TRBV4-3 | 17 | CASSQDPPGQGSTEAFF | TGCGCCAGCAGCCAAGATCCGCCGGGACAGGGGAGCACTGAAGCTTTCTTT
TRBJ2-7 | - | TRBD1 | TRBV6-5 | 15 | CASSNPRDREDEQYF | TGTGCCAGCAGTAACCCCCGGGACAGGGAGGACGAGCAGTACTTC
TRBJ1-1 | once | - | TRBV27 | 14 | CASSPGFLNTEAFF | TGTGCCAGCAGCCCCGGGTTTCTTAACACTGAAGCTTTCTTT
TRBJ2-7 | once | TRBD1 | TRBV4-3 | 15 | CASSQGPTGGYEQYF | TGCGCCAGCAGCCAAGGTCCGACAGGGGGCTACGAGCAGTACTTC
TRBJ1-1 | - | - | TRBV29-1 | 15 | CSADPGHPASTEAFF | TGCAGCGCCGACCCGGGACATCCCGCAAGCACTGAAGCTTTCTTT
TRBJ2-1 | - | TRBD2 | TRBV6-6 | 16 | CASSYGASGRDYEQFF | TGTGCCAGCAGTTACGGCGCTAGCGGGAGAGACTATGAGCAGTTCTTC
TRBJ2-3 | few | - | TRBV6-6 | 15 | CASRPGTGNTDTQYF | TGTGCCAGCAGGCCCGGGACTGGCAACACAGATACGCAGTATTTT
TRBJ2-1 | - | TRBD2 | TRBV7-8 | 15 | CASSFREGPYNEQFF | TGTGCCAGCAGCTTCCGGGAGGGCCCCTACAATGAGCAGTTCTTC
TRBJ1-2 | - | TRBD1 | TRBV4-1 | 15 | CASSQRTGVNYGYTF | TGCGCCAGCAGCCAGAGGACAGGGGTTAACTATGGCTACACCTTC
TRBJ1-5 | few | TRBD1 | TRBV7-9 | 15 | CASSYQGDSNQPQHF | TGTGCCAGCAGCTACCAGGGGGATAGCAATCAGCCCCAGCATTTT
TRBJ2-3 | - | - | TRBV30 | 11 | CAWALGDTQYF | TGTGCCTGGGCCCTCGGGGATACGCAGTATTTT
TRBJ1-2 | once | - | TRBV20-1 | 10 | CSARREGYTF | TGCAGTGCTAGGAGGGAAGGCTACACCTTC
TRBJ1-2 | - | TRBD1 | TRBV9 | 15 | CASSKGQVDLEGYTF | TGTGCCAGCAGTAAAGGACAGGTGGATTTGGAAGGCTACACCTTC
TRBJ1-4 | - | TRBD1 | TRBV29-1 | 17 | CSVEDLLGTGSNEKLFF | TGCAGCGTTGAAGACCTACTAGGGACAGGCTCTAATGAAAAACTGTTTTTT